A single sample is the source of the 16 T cell receptor beta chains below, sequenced in a study of blood T cell repertoires in COVID-19 (dated by TCRdb to 2018 to 2020). Libraries were constructed by the immunoSEQ multiplex PCR assay. The source is immuneACCESS, and TCRdb retained only in-frame sequences with V and J called. Part of the clones is not carried over; for the studies checked, unresolved V genes explain less than half of this, and the remainder is unexplained. The sample has some 80,000 clones on record, roughly 85% of them singletons. Under 45% of the sample goes to the ten largest clones. The sequenced sample consisted of peripheral blood. Every receptor here comes from a woman between 65 and 79 years old with acute or convalescent COVID-19.

The chain carries TRBV5-5 and TRBJ1-4, with D tentatively TRBD1 (5 bases). The germline V gene has CDR1 SGHKS and CDR2 YYEKEE (reference sequence). The CDR3 runs to 15 residues. The V and J ends lost 2 bases and 0 bases respectively, with 8 bases between them. The CDR3 here is CASSFQGSTNEKLFF. CDR3 coding DNA: TGTGCCAGCAGCTTCCAGGGCTCAACTAATGAAAAACTGTTTTTT.

In the case of this clone: Compared with germline, one end of the junction differs, possibly owing to a read error. This chain connects TRBV7-8 to TRBJ2-5, with 8 nucleotides matching TRBD1. The germline V gene encodes CDR1 SGHVS and CDR2 FQNEAQ. This CDR3 spans 16 amino acids. The chain's CDR3 is CASSLARTGRRETQYF. CDR3 bases: TGTGCCAGCAGCCTAGCCCGGACAGGGCGGAGGGAGACCCAGTACTTC.

The chain carries TRBV24-1 and TRBJ2-3, with 7 bases matching TRBD1. This CDR3 is 17 amino acids long. CDR1 is KGHDR and CDR2 is SFDVKD in the germline V gene. The junction had 13 bases not matched to a gene; V was cut back by 3 bases and J by 5 bases. The CDR3 region has the DNA TGTGCCACCAGTGATCAAGGACAGGTGGGACCGGGAGATACGCAGTATTTT. Residues: CATSDQGQVGPGDTQYF.

The chain recombines TRBV12-5 with TRBJ2-3, with TRBD2 matching over 7 bases. The trim removed 5 bases at V and 4 bases at J, leaving 6 bases unmatched. There are 14 residues in the CDR3. CDR1 LGHNT and CDR2 FRNRAP come from the germline V gene. CDR3 amino acids: CASGSGKVSDTQYF. The DNA of the CDR3 is TGTGCTAGTGGTAGCGGGAAAGTCTCAGATACGCAGTATTTT.

The chain employs TRBV5-1 and TRBJ2-1; TRBD2 matches 12 bases. Losses at the gene ends were 4 bases for V and 5 bases for J; bases not matched to a gene: 16. CDR3 size: 19 residues. The germline gives CDR1 SGHRS, CDR2 YFSETQ. The CDR3 loop is CASSPGGLAGPRGHNEQFF. The CDR3 coding sequence is TGCGCCAGCAGCCCCGGTGGACTAGCGGGACCTCGGGGGCACAATGAGCAGTTCTTC.

The chain joins TRBV12-3 or TRBV12-4 to TRBJ1-1; unclear D gene. The CDR3 spans 13 residues. The ends were cut back, 3 bases at V and 6 bases at J, with 11 bases in the middle. The CDR3 bases are TGTGCCAGCAGTTTTTCGTCACAGTCTGAAGCTTTCTTT. Translated, it gives CASSFSSQSEAFF.

This sequence joins TRBV19 and TRBJ2-2, with D tentatively TRBD2 (5 bases). The V end lost 7 bases, the J end lost 5 bases, and 14 bases lay between the germline ends. The CDR3 runs 14 residues. Germline loops: CDR1 LNHDA, CDR2 SQIVND (reference sequence). This CDR3 reads CASTWAGETGELFF. The DNA of the CDR3 is TGTGCCAGTACTTGGGCTGGGGAGACCGGGGAGCTGTTTTTT. The full variable domain, completed using reference TRBV19 and TRBJ2-2, is DGGITQSPKYLFRKEGQNVTLSCEQNLNHDAMYWYRQDPGQGLRLIYYSQIVNDFQKGDIAEGYSVSREKKESFPLTVTSAQKNPTAFYLCASTWAGETGELFFGEGSRLTVL.

The J gene is TRBJ2-1, the V gene TRBV19; 8 bases are shared with TRBD2. V dropped 3 bases and J dropped 5; count of bases not matched to a gene: 18. From germline, CDR1 is LNHDA and CDR2 SQIVND (reference sequence). The CDR3 runs to 19 residues. CDR3 region: CASSILAGKRRAKHNEQFF. The DNA of the CDR3 is TGTGCCAGTAGTATCTTAGCGGGAAAAAGAAGGGCCAAACACAATGAGCAGTTCTTC.

The chain is built from TRBV27 and TRBJ1-2; 7 nucleotides align to TRBD1. With 6 bases clipped from V and 0 bases from J, the junction kept 10 bases outside the gene matches. The germline gives CDR1 MNHEY, CDR2 SMNVEV (reference sequence). The CDR3 is 16 amino acids. This CDR3 is CASRNPRQGANYGYTF. CDR3 DNA: TGTGCCAGCAGAAACCCCAGACAGGGAGCTAACTATGGCTACACCTTC.

V is TRBV10-1 and J is TRBJ2-3, with TRBD1 matching 8 bases. This CDR3 has 16 residues. Germline values: CDR1 WNHNN, CDR2 SYGVQD (reference sequence). Trimming took 7 bases from V and 2 from J; bases not matched to a gene: 11. The CDR3 is CASNGTGSLITDTQYF. The DNA of the CDR3 is TGCGCCAGCAATGGGACAGGCAGCCTGATCACAGATACGCAGTATTTT.

This chain's CDR3 is CASSQGQGSGYEQYF. In DNA, the CDR3 is TGTGCCAGCAGCCAAGGGCAGGGTAGCGGGTACGAGCAGTACTTC. This chain links TRBV3-1 (or the pseudogene TRBV3-2) with TRBJ2-7; 7 bases fit TRBD2. This CDR3 has 15 residues. Germline V gene sequence: CDR1 LGHDT, CDR2 YNNKEL (reference sequence). J was trimmed by 4 bases and V by 1 base; bases with no gene match: 7.

The CDR3, as DNA: TGTGCCAGCAGTCAGGGGCCCAAAAACATTCAGTACTTC. This gives the protein CASSQGPKNIQYF. The rearrangement joins TRBV2 to TRBJ2-4; possibly TRBD1 for D (6 bases). The V gene's germline CDR1 is SNHLY and CDR2 FYNNEI. V lost 5 bases and J lost 2, with 7 bases in between. CDR3 length: 13 amino acids.

The chain couples TRBV29-1 to TRBJ2-2; a weak D match, TRBD1 (5 bases). The germline V gene has CDR1 SQVTM and CDR2 ANQGSEA. V was trimmed by 6 bases and J by 6 bases, leaving 11 bases between them. The CDR3 contains 12 residues. The DNA of the CDR3 is TGCAGCGTGAGATTGGGGCCCGGGGAGCTGTTTTTT. The encoded protein is CSVRLGPGELFF.

CDR3 protein: CASSQDWGGMYGETQYF. The CDR3 nucleotides are TGCGCCAGCAGCCAAGATTGGGGCGGGATGTACGGGGAGACCCAGTACTTC. V usage is TRBV4-1 and J usage is TRBJ2-5; the D gene is possibly TRBD2 (6 bases). V lost 0 bases, J lost 5 bases, and 19 bases lay in between. Germline CDR1 is MGHRA and CDR2 is YSYEKL. This CDR3 has 17 residues.

V is TRBV18 and J is TRBJ2-3, with 9 bases matching TRBD1. The V segment lost 0 bases and the J segment 3 bases; nucleotides outside the gene matches: 4. The CDR3 consists of 16 residues. Germline CDR1 is KGHSH and CDR2 is LQKENI. CDR3 bases: TGTGCCAGCTCACCACCAGACAGGGGGAGGACAGATACGCAGTATTTT. It codes for CASSPPDRGRTDTQYF.

The V gene is TRBV9, the J gene TRBJ1-1, with D tentatively TRBD1 (5 bases). Per germline, CDR1 SGDLS and CDR2 YYNGEE. V was cut by 2 bases and J by 5 bases, with 22 bases left in between. The CDR3 is 17 amino acids. This CDR3 is CASSVAGVSRRGTEAFF. The CDR3 nucleotides read TGTGCCAGCAGCGTTGCGGGGGTAAGCAGGAGAGGGACTGAAGCTTTCTTT. Full variable domain (outside the CDR3, taken from reference TRBV9 and TRBJ1-1): DSGVTQTPKHLITATGQRVTLRCSPRSGDLSVYWYQQSLDQGLQFLIQYYNGEERAKGNILERFSAQQFPDLHSELNLSSLELGDSALYFCASSVAGVSRRGTEAFFGQGTRLTVV.